This TCR beta chain was documented in a study of cytomegalovirus exposure and HLA in healthy donors. Background on the study: A previous analysis identified more than 100 million unique TCR beta sequences derived from roughly 190 million T cells.

General observations from the study: In a later analysis, common viral pathogens appeared linked to several of the most significant clusters. The study dropped some indistinguishable V segments, TRBV6-2 and TRBV6-3 among them. Apart from CMV serostatus, no immune exposure information was available.

Points on this clone: What it binds is unknown.

Germline V gene data show CDR1 as MNHNY and CDR2 as SVGAGI (reference sequence). The CDR3 covers 13 residues. Between the trimmed V and J ends, which lost 4 bases and 4 bases, there was a span of 10 bases. The PCR employed 60 Vbeta primers together with 13 Jbeta primers. Only in-frame clones appear in the TCRdb table, and some are missing; sequencing was by immunoSEQ multiplex PCR. The sample records over 150,000 clones, 80% being singletons. Sequencing was done on a sample of PBMCs. The sequence came from a young man in good health and CMV-seronegative. The chain uses TRBV6-6 and TRBJ1-2; no clear D. CDR3 amino acids: CASSLDSAYGYTF. Written as DNA, the CDR3 is TGTGCCAGCAGTTTAGATAGTGCCTATGGCTACACCTTC.